The sequence of this T cell receptor (beta chain) was determined in a study of graft-versus-host responses after intestinal transplantation (dated by TCRdb to the early 2020s). Broadly, across the study: Multivisceral, liver-intestinal, or isolated intestinal transplants were received by the recipients. After intestinal transplantation, graft-versus-host and host-versus-graft alloreactive T cell clones were followed in the graft, circulation and bone marrow using bulk TCR-beta CDR3 sequencing. To identify alloreactive clones, pre-transplant mixed lymphocyte reaction products were sequenced and then compared with unstimulated pre-transplant donor and recipient T cells. Rather than being sequenced by the commercial service, samples from three later patients were sequenced in-house on an Illumina MiSeq and processed with MiXCR. All recipients received anti-thymocyte globulin induction followed by maintenance tacrolimus and steroids for around three years. The cohort enrolled 20 to 25 intestinal transplant recipients, one of whom was a retransplant, and a few patients without pretransplant specimens were excluded. A peak of at least 4% donor T cells among recipient peripheral blood mononuclear cells was the definition used for donor T cell macrochimerism. The investigation overall reported the following: High GvH to HvG T cell clonal ratios were observed in the allografts of patients with donor T cell macrochimerism. Conclusions were limited by the relatively low number and heterogeneity of intestinal transplant patients. GvH clones turned up in recipient bone marrow, with some appearing earlier in ileal mucosa or blood, a pattern consistent with an intestinal mucosal origin. Early after transplant, peak levels of circulating GvH clones were found to be associated with declines in HvG clones.

This sample's time point label indicates: cells obtained before transplantation from donor or recipient. CD3+CD4+ and CD3+CD8+ populations were FACS-sorted from unstimulated pre-transplant donor and recipient cells taken from spleen or lymph nodes. Comments on this clone: Its antigen has not been determined. Base-call qualities are not available, and no considerably larger clone is one nucleotide away.

Per the germline V gene, SGHRS is the CDR1 and YFSETQ is the CDR2. From the cysteine up to the phenylalanine, the CDR3 has a length of 15 residues. Only the CDR3 portion is preserved as DNA: 45 bases, with reading frame beginning at the first base. Trimming removed 0 bases from V and 1 base from J; the gene matches leave 2 bases unexplained. The method was the immunoSEQ multiplex PCR assay. In most patients, genomic DNA was isolated using the Qiagen DNeasy Blood and Tissue Kit and sent frozen to Adaptive Biotechnologies for TCR sequencing. High-throughput TCR-beta CDR3 sequencing of genomic DNA from most patients was performed by Adaptive Biotechnologies. From the authors' description of their analysis: TCR sequencing data for roughly 17 patients were retrieved from Adaptive's ImmunoSEQ software; three other patients were processed with MiXCR and VDJtools. To correct CD4 versus CD8 sorting errors, any sequence found in both subsets at a frequency ratio below 5:1 was removed. CDR3 nucleotide sequences shared between donor and recipient were removed because the origin of such sequences could not be assigned. To count as alloreactive, a clone needed at least 2-fold expansion over unstimulated cells and a minimum CFSE-low frequency of 0.002% (template counts) or 0.001% (read counts). Clones were considered mappable if detected in sequenced pre-transplant spleen, lymph node, or MLR CFSE-low populations of the donor or recipient. The cumulative frequency of alloreactive clones was calculated as a percentage of all sequences, weighted by copy number. In TCRdb, the immuneACCESS table is reduced to in-frame sequences with V and J assigned. These tables do not hold every clone; where another copy was compared, an unresolved V gene accounts for under half, and the others remain unexplained. D and trimming were read from the DNA, whereas the V and J calls and clone size are those reported in that table. The sample contains some 80,000 clones, 75% to 95% of them found a single time. 7.6% of the sample goes to the ten largest clones.

The chain is encoded by TRBV5-1 joined to TRBJ2-7; TRBD1 lines up with 9 middle nucleotides. The TCR comes from a human donor who was the organ donor for an intestinal transplant. Sequencing used unstimulated CD8+ T cells sorted from spleen or lymph node cells, obtained before transplant. The DNA sequence is TGCGCCAGCAGCTTGGGACAGGGGGTTTCCTACGAGCAGTACTTC. Translated, this is CASSLGQGVSYEQYF.